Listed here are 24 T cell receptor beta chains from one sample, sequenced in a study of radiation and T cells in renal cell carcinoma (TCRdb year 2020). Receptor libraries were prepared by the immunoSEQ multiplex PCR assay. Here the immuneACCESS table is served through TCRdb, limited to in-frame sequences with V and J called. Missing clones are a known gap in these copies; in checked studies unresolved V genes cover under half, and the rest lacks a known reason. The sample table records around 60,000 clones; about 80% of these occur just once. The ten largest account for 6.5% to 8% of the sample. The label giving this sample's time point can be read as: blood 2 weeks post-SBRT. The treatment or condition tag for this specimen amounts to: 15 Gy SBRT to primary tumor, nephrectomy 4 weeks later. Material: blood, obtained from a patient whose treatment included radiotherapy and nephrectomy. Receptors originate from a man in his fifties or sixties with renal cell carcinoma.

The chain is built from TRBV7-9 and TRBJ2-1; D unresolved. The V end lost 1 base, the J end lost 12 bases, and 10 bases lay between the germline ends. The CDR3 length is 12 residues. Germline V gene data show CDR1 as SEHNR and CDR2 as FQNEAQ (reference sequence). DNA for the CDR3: TGTGCCAGCAGCTTAGTGTTGGGCGGGCAGTTCTTC. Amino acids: CASSLVLGGQFF.

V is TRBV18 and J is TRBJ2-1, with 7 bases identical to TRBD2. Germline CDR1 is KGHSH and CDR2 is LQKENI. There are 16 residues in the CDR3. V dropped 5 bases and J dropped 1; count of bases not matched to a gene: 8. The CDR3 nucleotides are TGTGCCAGCTCAAGGGAGCGGGGTTTATCCTACAATGAGCAGTTCTTC. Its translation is CASSRERGLSYNEQFF. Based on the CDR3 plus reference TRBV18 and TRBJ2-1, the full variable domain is NAGVMQNPRHLVRRRGQEARLRCSPMKGHSHVYWYRQLPEEGLKFMVYLQKENIIDESGMPKERFSAEFPKEGPSILRIQQVVRGDSAAYFCASSRERGLSYNEQFFGPGTRLTVL.

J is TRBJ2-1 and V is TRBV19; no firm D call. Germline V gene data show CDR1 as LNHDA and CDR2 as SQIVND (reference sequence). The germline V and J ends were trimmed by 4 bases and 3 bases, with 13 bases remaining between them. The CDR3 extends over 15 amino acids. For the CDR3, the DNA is TGTGCCAGTAGTAACGGGTGGCGAATCTACAATGAGCAGTTCTTC. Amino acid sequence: CASSNGWRIYNEQFF.

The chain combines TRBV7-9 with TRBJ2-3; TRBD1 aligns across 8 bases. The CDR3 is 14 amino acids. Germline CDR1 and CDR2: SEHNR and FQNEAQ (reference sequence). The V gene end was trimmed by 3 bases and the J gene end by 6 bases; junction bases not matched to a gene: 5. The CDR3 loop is CASSFGTGADTQYF. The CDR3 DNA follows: TGTGCCAGCAGCTTCGGGACAGGAGCGGATACGCAGTATTTT.

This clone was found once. CDR3 DNA sequence: TGTGCCAGCAGCTTAGCGCTTCCCCCCGAAAAACTGTTTTTT. Translated: CASSLALPPEKLFF. This rearrangement joins TRBV7-2 to TRBJ1-4; D unclear. Trimming shortened V by 0 bases and J by 8 bases, and 10 bases separated the two germline ends. CDR3 length: 14 residues. CDR1 and CDR2 (germline): SGHTA, FQGNSA.

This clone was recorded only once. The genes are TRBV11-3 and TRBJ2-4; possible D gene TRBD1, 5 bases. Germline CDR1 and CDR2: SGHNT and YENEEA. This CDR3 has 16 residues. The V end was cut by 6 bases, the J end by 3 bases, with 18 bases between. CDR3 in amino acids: CASSPNSAGNKNIQYF. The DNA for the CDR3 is TGTGCCAGCAGTCCTAACTCGGCAGGGAACAAAAACATTCAGTACTTC.

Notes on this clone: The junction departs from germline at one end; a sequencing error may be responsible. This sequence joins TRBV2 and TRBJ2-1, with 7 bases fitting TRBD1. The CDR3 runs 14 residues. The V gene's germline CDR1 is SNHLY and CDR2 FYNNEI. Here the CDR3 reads CASRPGQRANGQFF. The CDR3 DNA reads TGTGCCAGCAGGCCGGGACAGAGGGCCAATGGGCAGTTCTTC.

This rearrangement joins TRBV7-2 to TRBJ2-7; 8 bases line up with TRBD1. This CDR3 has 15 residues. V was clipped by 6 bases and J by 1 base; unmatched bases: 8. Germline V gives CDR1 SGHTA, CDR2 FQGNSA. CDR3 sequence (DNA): TGTGCCAGCAGTTACGAAGGGACAGGATCCTACGAGCAGTACTTC. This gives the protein CASSYEGTGSYEQYF.

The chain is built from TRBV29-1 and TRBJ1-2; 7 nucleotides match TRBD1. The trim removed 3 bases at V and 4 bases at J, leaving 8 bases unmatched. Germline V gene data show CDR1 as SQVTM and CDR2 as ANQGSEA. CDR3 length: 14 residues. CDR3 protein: CSVDPGTDGYGYTF. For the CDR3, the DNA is TGCAGCGTTGACCCTGGGACAGACGGCTATGGCTACACCTTC.

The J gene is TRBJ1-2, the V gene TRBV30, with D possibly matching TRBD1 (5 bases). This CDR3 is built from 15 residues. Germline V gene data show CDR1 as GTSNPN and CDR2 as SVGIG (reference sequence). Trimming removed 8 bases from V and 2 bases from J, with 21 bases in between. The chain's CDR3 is CALAGRAIMNYGYTF. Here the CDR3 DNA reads TGTGCCCTCGCGGGCAGGGCGATCATGAACTATGGCTACACCTTC.

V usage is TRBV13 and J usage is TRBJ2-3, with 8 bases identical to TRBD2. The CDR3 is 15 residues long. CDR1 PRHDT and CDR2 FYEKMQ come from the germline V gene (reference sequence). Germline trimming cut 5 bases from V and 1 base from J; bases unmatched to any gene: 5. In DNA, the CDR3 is TGTGCCAGCAGCATTAGCGGGATCGGCACAGATACGCAGTATTTT. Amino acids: CASSISGIGTDTQYF. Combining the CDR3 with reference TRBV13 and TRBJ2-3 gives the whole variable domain AAGVIQSPRHLIKEKRETATLKCYPIPRHDTVYWYQQGPGQDPQFLISFYEKMQSDKGSIPDRFSAQQFSDYHSELNMSSLELGDSALYFCASSISGIGTDTQYFGPGTRLTVL.

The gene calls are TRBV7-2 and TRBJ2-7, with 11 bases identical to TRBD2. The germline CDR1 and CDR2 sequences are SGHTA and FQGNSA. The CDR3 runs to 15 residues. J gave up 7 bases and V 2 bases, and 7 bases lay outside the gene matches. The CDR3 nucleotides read TGTGCCAGCAGCTTAAAACTAGCGGGAGCTGGGGAGCAGTACGTC. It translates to CASSLKLAGAGEQYV.

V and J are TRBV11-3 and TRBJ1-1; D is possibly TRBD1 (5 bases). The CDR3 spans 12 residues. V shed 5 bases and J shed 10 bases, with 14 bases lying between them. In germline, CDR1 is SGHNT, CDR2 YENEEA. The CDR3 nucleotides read TGTGCCAGCAGCCCTGGGGCGGGTGGAGCTTTCTTT. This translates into CASSPGAGGAFF.

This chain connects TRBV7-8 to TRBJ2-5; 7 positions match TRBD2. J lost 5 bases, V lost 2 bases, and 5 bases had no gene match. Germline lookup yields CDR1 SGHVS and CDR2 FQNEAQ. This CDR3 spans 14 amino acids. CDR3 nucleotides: TGTGCCAGCAGCTTATTTCGCGGGAGTGAGACCCAGTACTTC. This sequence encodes CASSLFRGSETQYF.

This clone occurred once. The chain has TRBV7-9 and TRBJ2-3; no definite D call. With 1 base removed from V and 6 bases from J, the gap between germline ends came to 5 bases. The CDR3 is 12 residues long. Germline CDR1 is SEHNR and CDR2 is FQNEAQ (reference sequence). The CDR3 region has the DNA TGTGCCAGCAGCTTAGGAGCCGATACGCAGTATTTT. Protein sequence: CASSLGADTQYF.

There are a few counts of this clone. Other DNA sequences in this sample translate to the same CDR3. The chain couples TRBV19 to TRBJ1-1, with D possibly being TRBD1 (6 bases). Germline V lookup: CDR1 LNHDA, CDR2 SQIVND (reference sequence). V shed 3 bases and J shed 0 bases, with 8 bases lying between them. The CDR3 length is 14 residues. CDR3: CASSITGLNTEAFF. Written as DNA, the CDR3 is TGTGCCAGTAGTATTACAGGGTTGAACACTGAAGCTTTCTTT. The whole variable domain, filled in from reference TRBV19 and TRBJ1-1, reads DGGITQSPKYLFRKEGQNVTLSCEQNLNHDAMYWYRQDPGQGLRLIYYSQIVNDFQKGDIAEGYSVSREKKESFPLTVTSAQKNPTAFYLCASSITGLNTEAFFGQGTRLTVV.

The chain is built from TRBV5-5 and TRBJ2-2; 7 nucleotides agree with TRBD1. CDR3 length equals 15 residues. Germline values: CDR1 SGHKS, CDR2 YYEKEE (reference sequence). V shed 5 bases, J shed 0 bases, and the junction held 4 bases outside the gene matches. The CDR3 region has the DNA TGTGCCAGCAGGGAACAGGGGACGAACACCGGGGAGCTGTTTTTT. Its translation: CASREQGTNTGELFF.

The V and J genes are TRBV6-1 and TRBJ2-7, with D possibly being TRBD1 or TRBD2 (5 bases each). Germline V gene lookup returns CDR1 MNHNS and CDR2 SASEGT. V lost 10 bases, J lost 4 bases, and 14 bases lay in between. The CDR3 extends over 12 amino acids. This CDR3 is CATSTGPYEQYF. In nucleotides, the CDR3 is TGTGCCACTTCGACGGGGCCGTACGAGCAGTACTTC.

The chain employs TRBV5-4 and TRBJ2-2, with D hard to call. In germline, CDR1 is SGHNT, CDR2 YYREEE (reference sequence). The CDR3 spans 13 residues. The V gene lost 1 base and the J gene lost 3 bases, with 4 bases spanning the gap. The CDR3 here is CASSLSYTGELFF. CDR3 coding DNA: TGTGCCAGCAGCTTGAGTTACACCGGGGAGCTGTTTTTT.

The CDR3 spells CASSLGGRRETQYF. Here the CDR3 DNA reads TGCGCCAGCAGCTTGGGAGGCAGGAGGGAGACCCAGTACTTC. The chain joins TRBV5-1 to TRBJ2-5, with D maybe TRBD2 (5 bases). The germline V gene encodes CDR1 SGHRS and CDR2 YFSETQ. Trimming cost V 0 bases and J 5 bases, with 11 bases left between them. The CDR3 has 14 amino acids.

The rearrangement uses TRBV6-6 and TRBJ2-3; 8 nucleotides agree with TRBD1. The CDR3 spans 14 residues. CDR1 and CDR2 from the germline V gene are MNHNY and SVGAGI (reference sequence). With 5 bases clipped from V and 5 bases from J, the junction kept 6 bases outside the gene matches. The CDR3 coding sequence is TGTGCCAGCAGTCTCCGGGACAGGAGAGATACGCAGTATTTT. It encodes CASSLRDRRDTQYF.

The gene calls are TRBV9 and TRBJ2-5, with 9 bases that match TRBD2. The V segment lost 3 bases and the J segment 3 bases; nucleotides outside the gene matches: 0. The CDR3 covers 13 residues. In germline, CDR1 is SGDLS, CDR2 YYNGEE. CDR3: CASSGLAEETQYF. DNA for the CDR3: TGTGCCAGCAGCGGACTAGCGGAAGAGACCCAGTACTTC.

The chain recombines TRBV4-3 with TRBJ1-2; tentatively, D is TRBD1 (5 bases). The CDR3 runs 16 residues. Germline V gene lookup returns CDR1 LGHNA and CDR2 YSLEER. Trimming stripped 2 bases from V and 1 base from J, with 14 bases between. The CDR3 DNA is TGCGCCAGCAGCCAACGGGACCGCCGTATTAACTATGGCTACACCTTC. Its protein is CASSQRDRRINYGYTF.

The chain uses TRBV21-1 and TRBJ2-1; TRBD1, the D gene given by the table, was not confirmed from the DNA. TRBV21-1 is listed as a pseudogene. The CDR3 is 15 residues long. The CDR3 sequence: CASSKACLQGYEQFF. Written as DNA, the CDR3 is TGTGCCAGCAGCAAAGCCTGTTTACAGGGGTATGAGCAGTTCTTC.